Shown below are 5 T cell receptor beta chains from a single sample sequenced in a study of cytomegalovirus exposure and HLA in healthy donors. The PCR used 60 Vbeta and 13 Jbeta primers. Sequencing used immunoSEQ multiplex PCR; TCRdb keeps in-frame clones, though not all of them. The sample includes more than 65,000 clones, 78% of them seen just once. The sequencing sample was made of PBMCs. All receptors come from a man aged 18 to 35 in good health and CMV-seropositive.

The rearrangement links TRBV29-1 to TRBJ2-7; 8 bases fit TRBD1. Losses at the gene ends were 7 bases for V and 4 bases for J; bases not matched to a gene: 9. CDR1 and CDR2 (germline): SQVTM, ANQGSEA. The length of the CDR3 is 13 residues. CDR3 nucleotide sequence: TGCAGCGGACCACGACAGGGGCGGTACGAGCAGTACTTC. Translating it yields CSGPRQGRYEQYF.

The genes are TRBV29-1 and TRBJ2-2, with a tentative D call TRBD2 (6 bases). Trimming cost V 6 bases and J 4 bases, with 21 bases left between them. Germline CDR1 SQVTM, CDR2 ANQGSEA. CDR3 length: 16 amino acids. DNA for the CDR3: TGCAGCGTCGCAAAAGGAGTACCCGGGAGCACCGGGGAGCTGTTTTTT. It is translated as CSVAKGVPGSTGELFF.

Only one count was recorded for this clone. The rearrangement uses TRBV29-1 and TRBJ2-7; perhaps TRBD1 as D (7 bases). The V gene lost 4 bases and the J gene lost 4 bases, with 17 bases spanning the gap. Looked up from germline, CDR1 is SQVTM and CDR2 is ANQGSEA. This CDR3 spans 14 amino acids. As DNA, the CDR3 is TGCAGCGTTGCACATCGGGCAGGGGGGTACGAGCAGTACTTC. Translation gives CSVAHRAGGYEQYF.

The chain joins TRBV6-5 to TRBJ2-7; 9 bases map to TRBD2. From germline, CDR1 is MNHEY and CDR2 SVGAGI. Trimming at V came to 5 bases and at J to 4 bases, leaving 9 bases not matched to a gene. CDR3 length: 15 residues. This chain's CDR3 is CASSLSGSKEYEQYF. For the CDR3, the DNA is TGTGCCAGCAGTCTTAGCGGGAGTAAGGAATACGAGCAGTACTTC.

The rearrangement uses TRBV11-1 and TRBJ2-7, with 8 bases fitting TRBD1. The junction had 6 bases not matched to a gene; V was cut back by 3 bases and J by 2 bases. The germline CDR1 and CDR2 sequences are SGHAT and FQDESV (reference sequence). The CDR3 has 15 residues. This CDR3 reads CASSFRGQEAYEQYF. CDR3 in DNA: TGTGCCAGCAGCTTCAGGGGGCAAGAGGCCTACGAGCAGTACTTC.